The TCR beta chain described here comes from a study of tumor and adjacent non-tumor tissue in lung cancer. Study in general: Patients comprised 12 adenocarcinoma, 2 squamous cell carcinoma and 1 small cell lung cancer. Study observations and caveats: In normal lung, the top 100 clones were significantly more dominant than in tumor. Patients with more diverse tumor TCRs had worse survival.

A remark on this clonotype: Its cognate antigen is unknown. A read error may produce the germline difference seen at one junction end.

This sample's RNA came from whole unsorted tissue. The normal lung tissue was taken more than 3 cm from the tumor edge. A modified ARM-PCR protocol with three rounds of nested PCR amplified TCRbeta. TCRdb re-called the multiplex PCR reads through MiXCR, storing one row per CDR3 protein. The sample has approximately 77,000 distinct CDR3 sequences; approximately 81% are singletons. Germline-derived CDR1 and CDR2 are LGHNA and YSLEER. CDR3 length: 14 residues. The receptor was derived from a man in his 60s with non-small cell lung cancer. The gene calls are TRBV4-3 and TRBJ2-1; 7 bases are a match to TRBD2. The sequenced sample consisted of distant non-tumor lung tissue. This chain's CDR3 is CTSSQDRAGDEQFF. The CDR3 nucleotides are TGCACCAGCAGCCAGGATCGTGCGGGAGATGAGCAGTTCTTC.